This T cell receptor beta chain emerged from a study of blood T cell repertoires in COVID-19. Overall study context: From T cells, B-cell-depleted T cells, or PBMCs came the material, which was cDNA or gDNA.

CDR1 and CDR2 (germline): KGHSH, LQKENI. The CDR3 contains 15 residues. Trimming pared 5 bases from V and 1 base from J, leaving 12 bases between. Original methodology: Nucleated cell number was recorded as an estimate derived from reference gene primer amplification. Sequencing used immunoSEQ multiplex PCR; TCRdb keeps in-frame clones, though not all of them. V and J calls and clone size are given by that table; D and trimming were obtained from the DNA. Here the sample spans roughly 100,000 clones, more than 80% being singletons. The chain combines TRBV18 with TRBJ1-5; possible D gene TRBD1, 6 bases. The TCR was taken from a human donor in a cohort sampled during active COVID-19. The sequenced material came from peripheral blood. The CDR3 nucleotides are TGTGCCAGCTCATCCCTGGACAGCAGCAATCAGCCCCAGCATTTT. Protein sequence: CASSSLDSSNQPQHF.